This TCR beta chain is from a study of blood T cell repertoires in COVID-19. Study summary: Samples of COVID-19 (acute and convalescent) were obtained from the United States, Italy and Spain. Sources were T cells, B-cell-depleted T cells, or PBMCs; the material itself was cDNA or gDNA.

CDR1 SNHLY and CDR2 FYNNEI come from the germline V gene. The V end lost 2 bases, the J end lost 3 bases, and 8 bases lay between the germline ends. This CDR3 has 14 amino acids. Seattle cases were enrolled at active infection and followed longitudinally. Original processing methods: For nucleated cells, counts were estimated from reference gene primer amplification. Profiling relied on immunoSEQ multiplex PCR, and the TCRdb table lists in-frame clones only, not all of them. V and J calls and clone size are given by that table; D and trimming were obtained from the DNA. The table records more than 150,000 clones, roughly four fifths of them present only once. This clone has a count of ten or more.

The rearrangement links TRBV2 to TRBJ2-1, with D perhaps TRBD2 (5 bases). The clonotype originates from an elderly woman with COVID-19, enrolled during active disease. Material: peripheral blood. The DNA of the CDR3 is TGTGCCAGCAGTGAACTGGGAGACTACAATGAGCAGTTCTTC. It encodes CASSELGDYNEQFF.